These 3 T cell receptor beta chains were sequenced from one sample in a study of T cell repertoires in cytomegalovirus infection. Via MiXCR, TCRdb re-called the reads, giving one row per CDR3 protein. The repertoire holds approximately 500,000 distinct CDR3 sequences, with 11% as singletons. Sequenced sample: PBMCs. All receptors come from a human donor in good health (CMV status not recorded). Some clones in this sample may be carry-over from other donors' samples.

The V call is TRBV7-9, the J call TRBJ2-1; TRBD2 aligns across 7 bases. Trimming removed 4 bases from V and 9 bases from J; junction bases left unmatched: 6. In germline, CDR1 is SEHNR, CDR2 FQNEAQ (reference sequence). The CDR3 is made up of 13 amino acids. The CDR3 here is CASSSRGDTEQFF. The CDR3 bases are TGTGCCAGCAGCTCCCGGGGGGATACTGAGCAGTTCTTC.

The sample holds a few counts of this clonotype. This chain connects TRBV2 to TRBJ2-2; the D gene is possibly TRBD2 (6 bases). Germline V gene data show CDR1 as SNHLY and CDR2 as FYNNEI. Trimming stripped 7 bases from V and 7 bases from J, with 10 bases between. The CDR3 runs 12 residues. CDR3 loop: CASIRGGGELFF. The CDR3 DNA follows: TGTGCCAGCATTAGGGGAGGCGGGGAGCTGTTTTTT.

Many counts were recorded for this clonotype. The chain combines TRBV19 with TRBJ1-5; a possible D gene is TRBD1 (6 bases). V was trimmed by 9 bases and J by 0 bases, leaving 18 bases between them. CDR1 LNHDA and CDR2 SQIVND come from the germline V gene (reference sequence). This CDR3 region has 16 residues. The CDR3, as DNA: TGTGCCAGCGGGGGGCTGGATACCTATAGCAATCAGCCCCAGCATTTT. Its protein is CASGGLDTYSNQPQHF.